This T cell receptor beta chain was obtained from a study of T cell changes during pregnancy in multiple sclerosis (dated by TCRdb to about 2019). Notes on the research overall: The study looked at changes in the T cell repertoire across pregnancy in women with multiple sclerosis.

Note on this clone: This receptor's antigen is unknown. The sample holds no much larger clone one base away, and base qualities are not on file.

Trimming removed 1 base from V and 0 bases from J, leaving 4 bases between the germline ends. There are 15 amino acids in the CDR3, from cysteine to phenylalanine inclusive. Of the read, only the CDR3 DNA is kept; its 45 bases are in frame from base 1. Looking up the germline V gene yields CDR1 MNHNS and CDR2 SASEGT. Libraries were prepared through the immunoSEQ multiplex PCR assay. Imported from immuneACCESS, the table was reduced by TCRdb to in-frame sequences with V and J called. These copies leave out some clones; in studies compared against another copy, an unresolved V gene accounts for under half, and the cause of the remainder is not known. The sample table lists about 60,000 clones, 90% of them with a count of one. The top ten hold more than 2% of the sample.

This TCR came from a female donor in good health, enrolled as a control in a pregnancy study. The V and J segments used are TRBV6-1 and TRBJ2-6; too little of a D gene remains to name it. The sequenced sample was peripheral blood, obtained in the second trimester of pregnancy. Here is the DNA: TGTGCCAGCAGTGAAGACAACTCTGGGGCCAACGTCCTGACTTTC. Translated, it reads CASSEDNSGANVLTF.